The 13 T cell receptor beta chains below all came from one sample that was sequenced in a study of T cell responses to AZD1222 COVID-19 vaccine. Sequencing was performed with immunoSEQ multiplex PCR; in TCRdb, only in-frame clones are kept and a portion is missing. The sample has about 100,000 clones; roughly 90% are singletons. Sequences were derived from peripheral blood, sampled on day 0 of AZD1222 vaccination. These receptors were taken from an adult in good health.

This rearrangement joins TRBV20-1 to TRBJ1-2; 9 nucleotides line up with TRBD1. J gave up 3 bases and V 3 bases, and 5 bases lay outside the gene matches. This CDR3 region has 14 residues. The germline gives CDR1 DFQATT, CDR2 SNEGSKA (reference sequence). The CDR3 DNA reads TGCAGTGCTAGTTTCGACAGGGGGGACTATGGCTACACCTTC. Its translation: CSASFDRGDYGYTF.

The genes are TRBV6-1 and TRBJ2-7, with no clear D. CDR1 and CDR2 (germline): MNHNS, SASEGT. The CDR3 sequence is 14 residues long. V shed 1 base and J shed 0 bases, with 7 bases lying between them. CDR3 sequence (DNA): TGTGCCAGCAGTGAAGGTGGGAACTCCTACGAGCAGTACTTC. It codes for CASSEGGNSYEQYF.

This clone was seen more than once but under ten times. The V and J genes are TRBV30 and TRBJ1-5; no clear D gene. The CDR3 totals 16 residues. V gave up 0 bases and J gave up 1 base, with 13 bases separating them. Per the germline V gene, CDR1 is GTSNPN and CDR2 is SVGIG (reference sequence). CDR3: CAWSVRTVKSNQPQHF. DNA for the CDR3: TGTGCCTGGAGTGTACGAACAGTCAAGAGCAATCAGCCCCAGCATTTT.

This clone appeared a few times. The chain is built from TRBV29-1 and TRBJ1-5, with TRBD1 as a possible D gene (6 bases). V was shortened by 2 bases and J by 5 bases, with 10 bases between the two germline ends. The CDR3 loop spans 13 amino acids. CDR1 and CDR2 (germline): SQVTM, ANQGSEA. CDR3 in DNA: TGCAGCGTTGAAATGTCAGGGGATCAGCCCCAGCATTTT. Residues: CSVEMSGDQPQHF.

This clone was recorded a few times. The chain employs TRBV19 and TRBJ1-1, with TRBD1 as a possible D gene (5 bases). Germline-derived CDR1 and CDR2 are LNHDA and SQIVND (reference sequence). V gave up 3 bases and J gave up 1 base, with 24 bases separating them. The CDR3 has 19 amino acids. The CDR3 protein is CASSMGEGRRQTPNTEAFF. The CDR3 DNA follows: TGTGCCAGTAGTATGGGGGAGGGTAGGCGCCAGACTCCGAACACTGAAGCTTTCTTT. Based on the CDR3 plus reference TRBV19 and TRBJ1-1, the full variable domain is DGGITQSPKYLFRKEGQNVTLSCEQNLNHDAMYWYRQDPGQGLRLIYYSQIVNDFQKGDIAEGYSVSREKKESFPLTVTSAQKNPTAFYLCASSMGEGRRQTPNTEAFFGQGTRLTVV.

The rearrangement links TRBV12-3 or TRBV12-4 to TRBJ1-2, with 9 positions matching TRBD1. J lost 13 bases, V lost 8 bases, and 11 bases had no gene match. The CDR3 covers 12 residues. CDR3 nucleotide sequence: TGTGCCAGCGAAGCCCGGACAGGGGCCCTCACCTTC. Protein sequence: CASEARTGALTF.

V usage is TRBV4-1 and J usage is TRBJ2-2; D may match TRBD1 or TRBD2 (5 bases each). Germline CDR1 MGHRA, CDR2 YSYEKL. This CDR3 region has 15 residues. Trimming pared 3 bases from V and 2 bases from J, leaving 10 bases between. The CDR3, as DNA: TGCGCCAGCAGCCAGGCACGGGGCAACACCGGGGAGCTGTTTTTT. The encoded protein is CASSQARGNTGELFF.

The chain uses TRBV5-1 and TRBJ1-3; D gene uncertain. Between the trimmed V and J ends, which lost 5 bases and 0 bases, there was a span of 9 bases. Germline V gives CDR1 SGHRS, CDR2 YFSETQ. CDR3 length: 14 residues. CDR3 sequence: CASRKISSGNTIYF. CDR3 coding DNA: TGCGCCAGCAGAAAGATCAGCTCTGGAAACACCATATATTTT.

This rearrangement joins TRBV10-3 to TRBJ1-5, with 7 nucleotides matching TRBD1. The CDR3 loop spans 14 amino acids. Germline V gene data show CDR1 as ENHRY and CDR2 as SYGVKD. The V segment lost 6 bases and the J segment 5 bases; nucleotides outside the gene matches: 7. CDR3 sequence (DNA): TGTGCCATCAGCACGGACAGGCTTTATCAGCCCCAGCATTTT. As protein: CAISTDRLYQPQHF.

The V call is TRBV6-5, the J call TRBJ2-2; weak D call: TRBD1 (5 bases). V lost 5 bases and J lost 10, with 17 bases in between. The CDR3 is 14 residues long. Germline lookup yields CDR1 MNHEY and CDR2 SVGAGI. The CDR3 DNA reads as TGTGCCAGCAGTACAGGACCGGCCTCCGAGGAGCTGTTTTTT. Protein product: CASSTGPASEELFF.

The chain joins TRBV30 to TRBJ1-5; TRBD1 might be the D (6 bases). The CDR3 length is 14 residues. Between the trimmed V and J ends, which lost 8 bases and 0 bases, there was a span of 14 bases. The germline CDR1 and CDR2 sequences are GTSNPN and SVGIG (reference sequence). CDR3 sequence (DNA): TGTGCCACAGGACAGACCTATAGCAATCAGCCCCAGCATTTT. Its translation is CATGQTYSNQPQHF.

This chain joins TRBV3-1 (or the pseudogene TRBV3-2) and TRBJ1-1, with D possibly TRBD1 on 5 matching bases. From germline, CDR1 is LGHDT and CDR2 YNNKEL (reference sequence). V was clipped by 4 bases and J by 1 base, with 16 bases between them. CDR3 length: 16 residues. The CDR3 bases are TGTGCCAGCAGCCCTCAGGGAGAATCTCCGAACACTGAAGCTTTCTTT. Amino acid sequence: CASSPQGESPNTEAFF.

V is TRBV4-1 and J is TRBJ2-1; 10 bases line up with TRBD2. The CDR3 length is 15 residues. Germline CDR1 is MGHRA and CDR2 is YSYEKL. V lost 11 bases and J lost 10; bases outside the gene matches: 17. Written as DNA, the CDR3 is TGCGCCGGAGAAAGCGGGAGGGCCGGGATGAAGGAGCAGTTCTTC. The encoded protein is CAGESGRAGMKEQFF.